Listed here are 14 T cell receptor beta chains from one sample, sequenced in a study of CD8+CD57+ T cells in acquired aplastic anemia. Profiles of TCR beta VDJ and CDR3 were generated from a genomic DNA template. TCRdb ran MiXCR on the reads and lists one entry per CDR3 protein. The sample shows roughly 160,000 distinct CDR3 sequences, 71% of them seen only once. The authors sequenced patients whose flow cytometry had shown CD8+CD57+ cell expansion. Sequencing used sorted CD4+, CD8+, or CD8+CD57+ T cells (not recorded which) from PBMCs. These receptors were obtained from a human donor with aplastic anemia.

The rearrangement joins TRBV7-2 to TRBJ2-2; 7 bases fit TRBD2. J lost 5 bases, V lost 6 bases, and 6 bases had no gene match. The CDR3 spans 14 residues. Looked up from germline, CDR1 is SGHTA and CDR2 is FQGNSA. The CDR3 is CASSVGGGTGELFF. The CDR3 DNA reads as TGTGCCAGCAGTGTTGGGGGGGGAACCGGGGAGCTGTTTTTT. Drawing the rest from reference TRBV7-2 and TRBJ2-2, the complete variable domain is GAGVSQSPSNKVTEKGKDVELRCDPISGHTALYWYRQSLGQGLEFLIYFQGNSAPDKSGLPSDRFSAERTGGSVSTLTIQRTQQEDSAVYLCASSVGGGTGELFFGEGSRLTVL.

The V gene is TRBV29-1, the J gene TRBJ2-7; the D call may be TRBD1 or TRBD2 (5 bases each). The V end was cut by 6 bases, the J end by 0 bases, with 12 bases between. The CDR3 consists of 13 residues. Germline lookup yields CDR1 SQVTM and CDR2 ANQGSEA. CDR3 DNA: TGCAGCGTCCGGGACGTAGACTCCTACGAGCAGTACTTC. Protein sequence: CSVRDVDSYEQYF.

The chain's CDR3 is CATSDSCGTGGADTQYF. CDR3 DNA sequence: TGTGCCACCAGTGATTCTTGCGGGACAGGGGGCGCAGATACGCAGTATTTT. The rearrangement joins TRBV24-1 to TRBJ2-3; 12 bases match TRBD1. This CDR3 comprises 17 residues. Germline V gene data show CDR1 as KGHDR and CDR2 as SFDVKD. The J segment lost 4 bases and the V segment lost 2 bases, leaving 6 bases of the junction unmatched.

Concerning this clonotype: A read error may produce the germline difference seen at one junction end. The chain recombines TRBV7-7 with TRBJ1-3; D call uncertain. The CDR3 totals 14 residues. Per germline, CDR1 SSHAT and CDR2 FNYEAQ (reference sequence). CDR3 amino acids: CASSLDVTGNTIYF. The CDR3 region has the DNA TGTGCTAGCAGCCTCGACGTGACGGGAAACACCATATATTTT.

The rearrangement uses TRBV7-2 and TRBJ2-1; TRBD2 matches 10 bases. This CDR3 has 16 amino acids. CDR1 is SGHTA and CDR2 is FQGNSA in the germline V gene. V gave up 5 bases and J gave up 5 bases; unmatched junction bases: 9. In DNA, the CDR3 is TGTGCCAGCAGCGCTCGAAGCGGGAGGGGTGACAATGAGCAGTTCTTC. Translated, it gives CASSARSGRGDNEQFF. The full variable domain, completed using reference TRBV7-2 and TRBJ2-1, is GAGVSQSPSNKVTEKGKDVELRCDPISGHTALYWYRQSLGQGLEFLIYFQGNSAPDKSGLPSDRFSAERTGGSVSTLTIQRTQQEDSAVYLCASSARSGRGDNEQFFGPGTRLTVL.

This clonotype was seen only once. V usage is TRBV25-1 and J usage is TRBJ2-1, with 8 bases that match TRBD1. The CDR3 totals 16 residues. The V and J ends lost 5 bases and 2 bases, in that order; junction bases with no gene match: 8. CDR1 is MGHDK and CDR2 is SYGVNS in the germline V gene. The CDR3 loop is CASSYGTGVPYNEQFF. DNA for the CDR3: TGTGCCAGCAGTTACGGGACAGGAGTACCCTACAATGAGCAGTTCTTC.

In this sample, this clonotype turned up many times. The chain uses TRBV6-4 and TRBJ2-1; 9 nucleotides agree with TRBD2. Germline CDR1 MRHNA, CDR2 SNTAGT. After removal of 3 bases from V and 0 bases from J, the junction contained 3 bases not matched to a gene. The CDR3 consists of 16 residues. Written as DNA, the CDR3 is TGTGCCAGCAGTGAGCGGACTAGCGACTCCTACAATGAGCAGTTCTTC. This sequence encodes CASSERTSDSYNEQFF.

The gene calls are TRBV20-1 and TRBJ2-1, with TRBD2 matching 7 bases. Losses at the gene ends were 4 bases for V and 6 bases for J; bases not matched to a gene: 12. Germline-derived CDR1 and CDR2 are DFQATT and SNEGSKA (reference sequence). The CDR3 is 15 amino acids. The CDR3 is CSATPWAGVGNEQFF. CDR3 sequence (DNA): TGCAGTGCTACCCCCTGGGCGGGGGTGGGCAATGAGCAGTTCTTC.

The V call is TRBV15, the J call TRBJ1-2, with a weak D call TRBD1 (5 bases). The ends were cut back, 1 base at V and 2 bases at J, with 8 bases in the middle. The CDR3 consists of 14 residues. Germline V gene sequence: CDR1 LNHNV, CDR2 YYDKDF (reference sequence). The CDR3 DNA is TGTGCCACCAGCAGAGTGGAGGGGAACTATGGCTACACCTTC. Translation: CATSRVEGNYGYTF.

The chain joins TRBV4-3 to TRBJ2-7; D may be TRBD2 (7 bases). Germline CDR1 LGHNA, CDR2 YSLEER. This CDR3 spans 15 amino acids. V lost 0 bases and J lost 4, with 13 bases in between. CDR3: CASSQDTGGRYEQYF. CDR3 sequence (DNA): TGCGCCAGCAGCCAAGATACGGGGGGCAGGTACGAGCAGTACTTC.

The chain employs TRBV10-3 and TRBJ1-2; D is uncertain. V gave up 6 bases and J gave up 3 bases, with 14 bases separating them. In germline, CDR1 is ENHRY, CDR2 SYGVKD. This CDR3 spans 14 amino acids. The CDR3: CAIRPGLADYGYTF. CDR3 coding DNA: TGTGCCATCAGACCAGGACTCGCCGACTATGGCTACACCTTC.

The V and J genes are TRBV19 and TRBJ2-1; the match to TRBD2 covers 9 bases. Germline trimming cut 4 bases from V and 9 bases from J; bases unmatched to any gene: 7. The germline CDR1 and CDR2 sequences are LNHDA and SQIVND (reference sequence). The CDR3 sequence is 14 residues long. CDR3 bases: TGTGCCAGTAGTAGCTTAGCGGGAGTTGGTGAGCAGTTCTTC. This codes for CASSSLAGVGEQFF.

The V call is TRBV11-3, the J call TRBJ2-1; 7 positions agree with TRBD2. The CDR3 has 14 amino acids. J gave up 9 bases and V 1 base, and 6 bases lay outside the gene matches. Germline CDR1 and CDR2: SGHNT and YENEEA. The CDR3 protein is CASSLGTGGSEQFF. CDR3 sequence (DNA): TGTGCCAGCAGCTTAGGGACGGGAGGAAGTGAGCAGTTCTTC.

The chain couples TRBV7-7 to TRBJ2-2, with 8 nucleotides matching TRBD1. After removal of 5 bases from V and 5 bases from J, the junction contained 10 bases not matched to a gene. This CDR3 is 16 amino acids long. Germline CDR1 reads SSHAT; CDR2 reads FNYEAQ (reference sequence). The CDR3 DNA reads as TGTGCCAGCAGCCCCGCCGGACAGGGAGTGACCGGGGAGCTGTTTTTT. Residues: CASSPAGQGVTGELFF.